This TCR beta chain is from a study of T cell responses to AZD1222 COVID-19 vaccine. A remark on this clone: Antigen unknown.

Study-level points and caveats: Clonal diversity may have been underestimated in mostly white British donors.

The CDR3 is made up of 14 amino acids. CDR1 and CDR2 (germline): SGHDT, YYEEEE. V was cut by 4 bases and J by 3 bases, with 11 bases left in between. The assay was immunoSEQ multiplex PCR, and TCRdb's table has in-frame clones only and misses some. The repertoire holds over 100,000 clones, roughly 86% seen once, with over 10% in the top ten. The receptor comes from an adult in good health. Sequencing was performed on peripheral blood, taken on day 0 of MenACWY control vaccination. This chain connects TRBV5-6 to TRBJ1-5; D unresolved. CDR3 residues: CASSLRLTNQPQHF. CDR3 sequence (DNA): TGTGCCAGCAGCCTTCGGCTCACCAATCAGCCCCAGCATTTT.